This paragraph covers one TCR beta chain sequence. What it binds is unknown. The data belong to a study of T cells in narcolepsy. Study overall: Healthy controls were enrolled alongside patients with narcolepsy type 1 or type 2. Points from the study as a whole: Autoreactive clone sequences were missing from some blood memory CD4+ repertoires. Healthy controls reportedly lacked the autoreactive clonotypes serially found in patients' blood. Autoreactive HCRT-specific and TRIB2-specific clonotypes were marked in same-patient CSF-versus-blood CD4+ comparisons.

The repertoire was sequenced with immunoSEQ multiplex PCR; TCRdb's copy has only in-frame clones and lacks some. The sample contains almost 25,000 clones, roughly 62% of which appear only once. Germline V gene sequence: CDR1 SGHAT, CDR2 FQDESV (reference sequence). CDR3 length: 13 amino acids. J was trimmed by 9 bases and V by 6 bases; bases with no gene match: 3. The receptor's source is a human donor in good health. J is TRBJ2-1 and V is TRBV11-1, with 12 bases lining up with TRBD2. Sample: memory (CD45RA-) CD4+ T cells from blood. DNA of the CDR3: TGTGCCAGCAGGCTAGCGGGAGGGGCTGAGCAGTTCTTC. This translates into CASRLAGGAEQFF.